This TCR beta chain was sequenced during a study of cytomegalovirus exposure and HLA in healthy donors. Sequencing used immunoSEQ multiplex PCR; TCRdb keeps in-frame clones, though not all of them. The sample carries 150,000 to 200,000 clones, over 85% recorded once. CDR3 size: 14 residues. The V and J ends lost 2 bases and 5 bases respectively, with 10 bases between them. Per germline, CDR1 MDHEN and CDR2 SYDVKM. The specimen was PBMCs. This clonotype originated in a man aged 18 to 30 in good health and CMV-seropositive. The chain recombines TRBV28 with TRBJ1-5, with unresolved D. The DNA for the CDR3 is TGTGCCAGCAGTTTAGAGGGCAAGTATCAGCCCCAGCATTTT. Its translation is CASSLEGKYQPQHF. The variable domain in full, with the rest retrieved from reference TRBV28 and TRBJ1-5, is DVKVTQSSRYLVKRTGEKVFLECVQDMDHENMFWYRQDPGLGLRLIYFSYDVKMKEKGDIPEGYSVSREKKERFSLILESASTNQTSMYLCASSLEGKYQPQHFGDGTRLSIL.